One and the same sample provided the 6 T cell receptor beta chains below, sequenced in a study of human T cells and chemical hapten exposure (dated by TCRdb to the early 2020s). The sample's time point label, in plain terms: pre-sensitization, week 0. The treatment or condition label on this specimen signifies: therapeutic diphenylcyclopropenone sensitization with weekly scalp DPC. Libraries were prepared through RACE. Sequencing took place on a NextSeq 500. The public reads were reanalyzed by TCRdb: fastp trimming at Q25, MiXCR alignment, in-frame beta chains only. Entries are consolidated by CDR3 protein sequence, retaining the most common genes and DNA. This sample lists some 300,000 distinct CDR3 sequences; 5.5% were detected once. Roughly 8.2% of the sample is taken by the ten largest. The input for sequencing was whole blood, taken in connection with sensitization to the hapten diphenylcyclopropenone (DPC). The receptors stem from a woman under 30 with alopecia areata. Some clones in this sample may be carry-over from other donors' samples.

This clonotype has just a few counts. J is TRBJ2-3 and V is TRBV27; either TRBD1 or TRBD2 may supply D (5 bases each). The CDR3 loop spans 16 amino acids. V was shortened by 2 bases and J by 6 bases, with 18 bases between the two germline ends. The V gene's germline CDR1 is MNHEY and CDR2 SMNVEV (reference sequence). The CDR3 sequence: CASSLIGTFAGDTQYF. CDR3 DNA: TGTGCCAGCAGTTTAATCGGGACGTTCGCAGGCGATACGCAGTATTTT.

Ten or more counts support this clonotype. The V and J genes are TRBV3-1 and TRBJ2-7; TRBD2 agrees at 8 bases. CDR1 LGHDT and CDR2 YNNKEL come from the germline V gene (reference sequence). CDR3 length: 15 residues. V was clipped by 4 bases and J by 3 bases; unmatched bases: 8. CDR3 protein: CASSPRRLAFYEQYF. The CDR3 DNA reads TGTGCCAGCAGCCCTCGACGACTAGCGTTCTACGAGCAGTACTTC.

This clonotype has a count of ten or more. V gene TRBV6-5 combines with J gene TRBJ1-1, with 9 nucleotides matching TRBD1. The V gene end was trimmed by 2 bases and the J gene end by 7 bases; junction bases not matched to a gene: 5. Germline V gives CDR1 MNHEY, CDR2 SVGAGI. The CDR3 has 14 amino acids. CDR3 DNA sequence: TGTGCCAGCAGTTACCGGGACAGGGTGAATGAAGCTTTCTTT. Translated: CASSYRDRVNEAFF.

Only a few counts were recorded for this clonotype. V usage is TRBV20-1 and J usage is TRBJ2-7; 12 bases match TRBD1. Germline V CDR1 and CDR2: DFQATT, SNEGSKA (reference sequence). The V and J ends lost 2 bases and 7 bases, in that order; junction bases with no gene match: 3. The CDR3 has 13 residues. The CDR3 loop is CSARRDRGLEQYF. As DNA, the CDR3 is TGCAGTGCTAGAAGGGACAGGGGGCTTGAGCAGTACTTC.

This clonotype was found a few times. This chain's CDR3 is CASSSRRDRPPPGDEQYF. In DNA, the CDR3 is TGTGCCAGCAGTTCCCGCCGGGACCGTCCTCCCCCGGGGGACGAGCAGTACTTC. The chain carries TRBV6-6 and TRBJ2-7, with D possibly matching TRBD2 (6 bases). Trimming removed 4 bases at V and 5 bases at J, with 27 bases between. CDR1 and CDR2 (germline): MNHNY, SVGAGI (reference sequence). The CDR3 is 18 residues long.

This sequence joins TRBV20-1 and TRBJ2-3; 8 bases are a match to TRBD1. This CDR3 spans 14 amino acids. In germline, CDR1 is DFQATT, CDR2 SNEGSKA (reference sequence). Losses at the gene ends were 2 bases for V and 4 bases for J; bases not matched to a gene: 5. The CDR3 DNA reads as TGCAGTGCTAGATCCTGGACAGGGCCAGATACGCAGTATTTT. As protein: CSARSWTGPDTQYF.